Listed here are 13 T cell receptor beta chains from one sample, sequenced in a study of T-cell memory formation after mild COVID-19. TCRdb processed the 5' RACE reads anew with MiXCR; each CDR3 protein has one entry. The sample holds approximately 150,000 distinct CDR3 sequences, 15% to 20% seen once. Sequenced input: PBMCs or a T cell subset sorted from them (not recorded which). The receptors stem from an adult woman who had mild COVID-19 (a few samples of this study predate the infection). Cell type and time point are not known.

V and J are TRBV5-6 and TRBJ1-6; 7 bases are shared with TRBD1. Germline V gene lookup returns CDR1 SGHDT and CDR2 YYEEEE. V lost 4 bases and J lost 9; bases outside the gene matches: 4. CDR3 size: 13 residues. CDR3 protein: CASSGDRSSPLHF. DNA for the CDR3: TGTGCCAGCAGCGGGGACAGAAGTTCACCCCTCCACTTT.

The chain is built from TRBV25-1 and TRBJ2-1; tentatively, D is TRBD1 or TRBD2 (5 bases each). The CDR3 is 22 residues long. Trimming took 1 base from V and 4 from J, leaving 32 bases between them. Germline V lookup: CDR1 MGHDK, CDR2 SYGVNS. CDR3 nucleotides: TGTGCCAGCAGTGAATTTCCCCACCGGGACCCAGAACGACCGCCGGTATACAATGAGCAGTTCTTC. It encodes CASSEFPHRDPERPPVYNEQFF.

This chain uses TRBV11-2 with TRBJ2-3; 7 bases agree with TRBD2. V dropped 1 base and J dropped 0; count of bases not matched to a gene: 4. Germline assignment: CDR1 SGHAT and CDR2 FQNNGV. This CDR3 has 16 residues. The CDR3 spells CASSLAGGGSTDTQYF. The CDR3 coding sequence is TGTGCCAGCAGCTTAGCAGGCGGGGGAAGCACAGATACGCAGTATTTT.

This clonotype was observed once. This sequence joins TRBV12-3 or TRBV12-4 and TRBJ2-5; TRBD2 matches at 9 bases. Losses at the gene ends were 3 bases for V and 4 bases for J; bases not matched to a gene: 6. This CDR3 has 15 amino acids. CDR3 protein: CASSFGAGGGETQYF. CDR3 bases: TGTGCCAGCAGTTTCGGTGCGGGAGGGGGAGAGACCCAGTACTTC.

This sequence joins TRBV11-3 and TRBJ1-6; 7 bases line up with TRBD1. The CDR3 covers 15 residues. J was trimmed by 6 bases and V by 3 bases; bases with no gene match: 5. CDR1 is SGHNT, CDR2 YENEEA, per germline. CDR3 loop: CASSLSGGGNSPLHF. The CDR3 DNA reads TGTGCCAGCAGCTTGTCAGGGGGAGGTAATTCACCCCTCCACTTT.

This chain connects TRBV6-1 to TRBJ1-1; D not certain. CDR1 is MNHNS and CDR2 is SASEGT in the germline V gene. Trimming removed 1 base at V and 0 bases at J, with 3 bases between. CDR3 length: 13 residues. DNA for the CDR3: TGTGCCAGCAGTGAAGAGGTGAACACTGAAGCTTTCTTT. Translated: CASSEEVNTEAFF.

This clonotype has more than one count but fewer than ten. This rearrangement joins TRBV7-9 to TRBJ2-1; 8 bases line up with TRBD2. Germline V lookup: CDR1 SEHNR, CDR2 FQNEAQ (reference sequence). The CDR3 runs to 15 residues. With V trimmed by 5 bases and J by 2 bases, 5 bases remained unmatched. DNA of the CDR3: TGTGCCAGCAGCCTCAGGACTAGCACCTACAATGAGCAGTTCTTC. Encoded protein: CASSLRTSTYNEQFF.

The CDR3 loop reads CASRGDRGGTEAFF. The CDR3 DNA follows: TGTGCCAGCAGGGGGGACAGGGGAGGCACTGAAGCTTTCTTT. V and J are TRBV2 and TRBJ1-1, with 10 positions matching TRBD1. The CDR3 has 14 amino acids. V was pared by 6 bases and J by 4 bases, with 5 bases of the junction left unmatched. Germline assignment: CDR1 SNHLY and CDR2 FYNNEI.

The chain links TRBV7-9 to TRBJ1-6, with 7 bases that match TRBD1. Trimming took 5 bases from V and 7 from J; bases not matched to a gene: 11. The CDR3 has 16 amino acids. Looked up from germline, CDR1 is SEHNR and CDR2 is FQNEAQ (reference sequence). This CDR3 reads CASSIWTGHPNSPLHF. As DNA, the CDR3 is TGTGCCAGCAGCATCTGGACAGGCCACCCCAATTCACCCCTCCACTTT.

The chain uses TRBV12-3 or TRBV12-4 and TRBJ2-3; D gene unclear. The V end was cut by 5 bases, the J end by 3 bases, with 12 bases between. The CDR3 extends over 14 amino acids. The CDR3 DNA is TGTGCCAGCAGTCTCCGAGGACCGACAGATACGCAGTATTTT. Protein sequence: CASSLRGPTDTQYF.

This clonotype showed up just a few times. This chain links TRBV6-2 or TRBV6-3 with TRBJ2-5; 15 bases map to TRBD2. The ends lost 6 bases at V and 2 bases at J; junction bases unmatched: 4. Per the germline V gene, CDR1 is MNHEY and CDR2 is SVGEGT. The CDR3 runs 16 residues. CDR3: CASSLGLAGGQETQYF. The CDR3 DNA reads TGTGCCAGCAGCCTCGGACTAGCGGGGGGGCAAGAGACCCAGTACTTC.

The J gene is TRBJ1-5, the V gene TRBV5-5; 8 bases line up with TRBD1. Trimming took 0 bases from V and 12 from J; bases not matched to a gene: 5. The CDR3 is made up of 13 amino acids. In germline, CDR1 is SGHKS, CDR2 YYEKEE (reference sequence). The CDR3 reads CASSLDATGVQHF. The DNA for the CDR3 is TGTGCCAGCAGCTTGGACGCGACAGGGGTCCAGCATTTT.

The rearrangement uses TRBV7-3 and TRBJ2-5, with D perhaps being TRBD1 or TRBD2 (6 bases each). V lost 5 bases to trimming and J lost 5 bases, with 18 bases between them. Germline V gene lookup returns CDR1 SGHTA and CDR2 FQGTGA. The CDR3 contains 15 residues. The CDR3 sequence is CASSALGGVKETQYF. In nucleotides, the CDR3 is TGTGCCAGCAGCGCGCTGGGGGGCGTCAAGGAGACCCAGTACTTC.